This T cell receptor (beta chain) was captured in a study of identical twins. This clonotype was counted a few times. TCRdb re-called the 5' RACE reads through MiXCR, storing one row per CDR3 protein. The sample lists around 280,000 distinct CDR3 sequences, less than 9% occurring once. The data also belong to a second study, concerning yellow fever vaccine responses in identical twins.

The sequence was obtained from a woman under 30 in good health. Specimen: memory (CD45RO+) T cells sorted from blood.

The CDR3 region is CSVVNSPILLGTDTQYF. For the CDR3, the DNA is TGCAGCGTTGTGAATTCCCCGATCCTTTTGGGCACAGATACGCAGTATTTT. V and J are TRBV29-1 and TRBJ2-3; D not resolved. Germline V gene sequence: CDR1 SQVTM, CDR2 ANQGSEA. The CDR3 runs to 17 residues. Trimming removed 4 bases at V and 1 base at J, with 21 bases between.